This TCR beta chain was identified in a study of Ad26.COV2.S vaccination and SARS-CoV-2 variants. The wider study: In the study, Ad26.COV2.S was injected intramuscularly once, or twice 56 days apart.

The repertoire was sequenced with immunoSEQ multiplex PCR; TCRdb's copy has only in-frame clones and lacks some. The sample records roughly 700,000 clones, about 89% being singletons. Treatment specified: around 19 received Ad26.COV2.S at low or high dose, single or two shots; about five received placebo; per-sample allocation not given. The samples were gathered on day 63 after the first injection of vaccine or placebo. Overall study results and limits: The breadth of spike-specific CD8+ and CD4+ T cell responses after vaccination was reportedly substantial.

With respect to this clone: Antigen specificity is unknown.

The CDR3 covers 14 residues. J gave up 2 bases and V 6 bases, and 4 bases lay outside the gene matches. In germline, CDR1 is SNHLY, CDR2 FYNNEI. The clonotype was recovered from a person between 18 and 65 years old who received the Ad26.COV2.S COVID-19 vaccine or a placebo. This chain links TRBV2 with TRBJ1-1; TRBD1 agrees at 9 bases. The input for sequencing was peripheral blood, taken in a trial of Ad26.COV2.S vaccine versus placebo. CDR3 sequence (DNA): TGTGCCAGCAGGGTACAGGGGGCTAACACTGAAGCTTTCTTT. Translated, it gives CASRVQGANTEAFF. Drawing the rest from reference TRBV2 and TRBJ1-1, the complete variable domain is EPEVTQTPSHQVTQMGQEVILRCVPISNHLYFYWYRQILGQKVEFLVSFYNNEISEKSEIFDDQFSVERPDGSNFTLKIRSTKLEDSAMYFCASRVQGANTEAFFGQGTRLTVV.